The source of this T cell receptor (beta chain) is a study of blood T cell repertoires in COVID-19 (dated by TCRdb to the early 2020s). Looking at the study overall: Recovered participants in ImmuneRACE Cohort 3 were defined as having two consecutive negative NP/OP PCR tests, clearance from a healthcare professional, or resolution of symptoms. Collaborator samples came from the United States, Italy and Spain and covered acute and convalescent phases of COVID-19. The material from the prospective study consisted of cDNA or gDNA derived from T cells, B-cell-depleted T cells, or PBMCs. Subjects who had been exposed to COVID-19, were actively infected with it, or had recovered from it provided the deeply sampled blood TCRbeta repertoires that made up the dataset. The repertoires were released in a freely available public database intended as a resource for research on the immune response to SARS-CoV-2. Samples came from the ongoing ImmuneRACE study (first 160 participants) plus 1,254 subjects from 6 global collaborators. The sample metadata nearly always contained a de-identified subject ID, COVID-19 status, age in years and sex. Where available, HLA class I and class II types were obtained from metadata supplied by the sample provider rather than from assay-based typing.

Concerning this clone itself: There is no known antigen for this receptor. The sample holds no much larger clone one base away, and base qualities are not on file.

Overall study results and their limits: Clinical and demographic metadata were provided uncurated, with the amount varying by source and participant.

TCRbeta CDR3 regions were amplified from genomic DNA by means of the immunoSEQ Assay, a bias-controlled multiplex PCR. Turning to the authors' computational methods: Nucleated cell counts per sample were estimated from amplification of reference gene primers within the assay. To quantify the absolute abundance of each unique TCRbeta CDR3 rearrangement, sequence reads were collapsed and filtered. For each sample, productive Simpson clonality was calculated by taking the square root of Simpson's diversity index across productive rearrangements. Drawn from immuneACCESS, this table holds only the in-frame rearrangements with V and J called that TCRdb kept. Clones are partly lost; checked studies trace under half to an unresolved V gene and leave the rest unexplained. The V and J calls and clone size come from that table; D and trimming were worked out from the DNA. For this sample there are approximately 200,000 clones; 80% to 90% appear just once. The leading ten clones occupy approximately 7.3% of the sample.

Participants in the prospective study were aged about 18 to 95 years, lived in 20 to 25 United States geographic areas, and enrolled through a virtual design. In the prospective study, participants were assigned to cohorts based on the clinical history participants reported in a screening survey and a study questionnaire. In the prospective study, mobile phlebotomists collected whole blood, serum and a nasopharyngeal or oropharyngeal swab from each participant. Over a 2-month period, participants in the prospective study had the option of providing additional blood draws and questionnaires. Prospective study blood samples were shipped either frozen or at room temperature before DNA extraction. Counted from cysteine to phenylalanine, this CDR3 has 14 amino acids. The only DNA kept is the CDR3, 42 bases in frame from the first base. The germline V and J ends show losses of 6 bases and 5 bases respectively, and no gene match explains 8 bases of the junction. CDR1 LNHDA and CDR2 SQIVND are derived from the germline V gene (reference sequence).

The receptor's source is a man aged 25 to 45 in a cohort exposed to, infected with or recovered from COVID-19 (not recorded which). The sample consisted of PBMCs or T cells enriched from blood (not recorded which). Recombination connected TRBV19 to TRBJ1-2, with 8 bases matching TRBD1. The DNA sequence is as follows: TGTGCCAGTAGGACGACAGGGGAGTGGTATGGCTACACCTTC. This translates into CASRTTGEWYGYTF.